This entry describes one TCR beta chain. Its matching antigen is unknown. The data were taken from a study of shared clonotypes between healthy human individuals. On the study more broadly: Two female and a few male donors aged 18 to 49 were enrolled. Donors had three CD4 naive, three CD4 memory, two CD8 naive and one CD8 memory plate apiece.

The assay was immunoSEQ multiplex PCR, and TCRdb's table has in-frame clones only and misses some. The sample shows about 2,200,000 clones, around 93% of them seen only once. CDR1 and CDR2 from the germline V gene are MNHEY and SMNVEV (reference sequence). The CDR3 length is 13 residues. Deletions cut 1 base from V and 7 bases from J, with 10 bases between. Study results and limitations: In general, naive subsets displayed greater estimated richness than memory subsets did.

Naive CD8 cells lacked CD45RO and underwent positive selection for CCR7, leaving out terminally differentiated effector memory CD45RA+ cells. This TCR came from a man between 18 and 29 years old in good health. Some clones in this sample may be carry-over from other donors' samples. Sequencing input: naive CD8+ T cells from PBMCs. The chain recombines TRBV27 with TRBJ1-1; D is uncertain. This CDR3 reads CASSLFRSDEAFF. CDR3 nucleotide sequence: TGTGCCAGCAGTTTATTTAGGTCGGATGAAGCTTTCTTT.